This TCR beta chain was identified during a study of a mutant IDH1 vaccine in newly diagnosed glioma. Study in general: Treated patients, averaging around 40 years, were around 62% male and roughly 40% female. Patients were pretreated with radiotherapy, temozolomide, or both, mostly both. Study findings and constraints: Alterations occurring in top peripheral T cell clonotypes seemed unrelated to pseudoprogression. Vaccine-induced immune responses occurred in over 80% of patients.

On this clone itself: What it recognizes is unknown.

There are 15 residues in the CDR3. Per the germline V gene, CDR1 is ENHRY and CDR2 is SYGVKD. V was pared by 5 bases and J by 7 bases, with 15 bases between. The time point is: baseline, week 1 (first vaccination visit). Indicated treatment: pre-vaccination baseline after standard-of-care therapy. This table comes from immunoSEQ multiplex PCR, and its TCRdb copy is limited to in-frame clones, with some not included. The data hold 90,000 to 95,000 clones, with 83% observed a single time. Here the sequenced sample was PBMCs, taken from a glioma patient treated with radiotherapy, temozolomide or both. This receptor was identified in a woman aged 45-65 years with glioma. The chain joins TRBV10-3 to TRBJ1-6, with D perhaps TRBD1 (5 bases). The CDR3 sequence: CAISINRIQNSPLHF. The CDR3 bases are TGTGCCATCAGTATTAACAGGATTCAAAATTCACCCCTCCACTTT.